The 18 T cell receptor beta chains below were found in one sample sequenced in a study of blood T cells in healthy people across ages. Alongside a J-beta primer mix, a sample-barcoded 5' primer served in a second PCR lasting 7 to 11 cycles. TCRdb redid the calling of the 5' RACE reads with MiXCR, one entry per CDR3 protein. Among some 1.7 million distinct CDR3 sequences, 28% were seen once, and the ten largest hold 7.7%. What was sequenced was blood. Receptor source: a woman younger than 45 in good health.

This clonotype was observed a few times. The rearrangement links TRBV28 to TRBJ2-3; 14 nucleotides match TRBD2. V gave up 5 bases and J gave up 3 bases; unmatched junction bases: 16. The germline V gene encodes CDR1 MDHEN and CDR2 SYDVKM. The CDR3 runs 20 residues. Here the CDR3 reads CASSPKLRTSGGILTDTQYF. The CDR3, as DNA: TGTGCCAGCAGTCCAAAACTCCGGACTAGCGGGGGGATTCTGACAGATACGCAGTATTTT.

This clonotype was counted a few times. The chain carries TRBV24-1 and TRBJ2-7, with 8 bases identical to TRBD1. Germline CDR1 KGHDR, CDR2 SFDVKD. The CDR3 has 15 amino acids. The V segment lost 4 bases and the J segment 6 bases; nucleotides outside the gene matches: 10. In DNA, the CDR3 is TGTGCCACCAGTGACCGACAGGGGAGGAGGAGCGAGCAGTACTTC. This translates into CATSDRQGRRSEQYF.

The chain uses TRBV5-1 and TRBJ2-1, with 7 bases matching TRBD2. Trimming at V came to 4 bases and at J to 3 bases, leaving 4 bases not matched to a gene. The germline V gene encodes CDR1 SGHRS and CDR2 YFSETQ. This CDR3 is built from 14 residues. The DNA of the CDR3 is TGCGCCAGCAGCCTGACTAGCTTCTACAATGAGCAGTTCTTC. As protein: CASSLTSFYNEQFF.

This clonotype was seen a few times. This chain links TRBV20-1 with TRBJ2-1, with D uncertain. Germline CDR1 reads DFQATT; CDR2 reads SNEGSKA (reference sequence). The CDR3 runs 12 residues. V was trimmed by 3 bases and J by 13 bases, leaving 16 bases between them. Here the CDR3 DNA reads TGCAGTGCTAGGCACGGTCAAGAGACCCAGTTCTTC. Its protein product is CSARHGQETQFF.

The chain combines TRBV7-2 with TRBJ2-7; 12 nucleotides match TRBD2. V lost 0 bases to trimming and J lost 5 bases; unmatched junction nucleotides: 8. The CDR3 is 17 amino acids. Germline V gene lookup returns CDR1 SGHTA and CDR2 FQGNSA. CDR3 DNA sequence: TGTGCCAGCAGCTTAGCGCTAAGGACTAGCGGGACACACGAGCAGTACTTC. Encoded protein: CASSLALRTSGTHEQYF.

This sequence joins TRBV20-1 and TRBJ2-3; 7 bases align to TRBD2. Losses at the gene ends were 4 bases for V and 7 bases for J; bases not matched to a gene: 11. This CDR3 has 14 amino acids. Germline lookup yields CDR1 DFQATT and CDR2 SNEGSKA (reference sequence). The CDR3 bases are TGCAGTGCTATGTCTAGCGGAGGACTGTATACGCAGTATTTT. It codes for CSAMSSGGLYTQYF.

The chain couples TRBV7-9 to TRBJ1-2; D call uncertain. CDR1 is SEHNR and CDR2 is FQNEAQ in the germline V gene (reference sequence). The length of the CDR3 is 14 residues. V was cut by 7 bases and J by 7 bases, with 19 bases left in between. The CDR3 coding sequence is TGTGCCAGCACCCTAAGTCCGGGTAACGGTGGCTACACCTTC. This gives the protein CASTLSPGNGGYTF. The full variable domain, in which reference TRBV7-9 and TRBJ1-2 provide the parts outside the CDR3, is DTGVSQNPRHKITKRGQNVTFRCDPISEHNRLYWYRQTLGQGPEFLTYFQNEAQLEKSRLLSDRFSAERPKGSFSTLEIQRTEQGDSAMYLCASTLSPGNGGYTFGSGTRLTVV.

The sample holds a few counts of this clonotype. The genes are TRBV6-6 and TRBJ1-1; TRBD1 matches at 7 bases. The CDR3 covers 15 residues. With V trimmed by 2 bases and J by 7 bases, 10 bases remained unmatched. Germline-derived CDR1 and CDR2 are MNHNY and SVGAGI (reference sequence). CDR3 region: CASSYGQATRDEAFF. CDR3 coding DNA: TGTGCCAGCAGTTACGGACAGGCTACGCGGGATGAAGCTTTCTTT.

The chain carries TRBV20-1 and TRBJ2-1, with D possibly called TRBD1 or TRBD2 (5 bases each). The CDR3 extends over 16 amino acids. Germline CDR1 DFQATT, CDR2 SNEGSKA (reference sequence). CDR3 sequence (DNA): TGCAGGGGGTTGGGGGTACGGACGGAACCCTACAATGAGCAGTTCTTC. Translation: CRGLGVRTEPYNEQFF.

This clonotype was observed a handful of times. This CDR3 reads CASGLAGPDQPQHF. As DNA, the CDR3 is TGTGCTAGTGGTTTGGCTGGACCAGATCAGCCCCAGCATTTT. The genes are TRBV12-5 and TRBJ1-5; D is unresolved. This CDR3 comprises 14 residues. The V gene lost 1 base and the J gene lost 5 bases, with 9 bases spanning the gap. Germline lookup yields CDR1 LGHNT and CDR2 FRNRAP.

To note about this clonotype: At one of its ends the junction is not consistent with the germline gene, which may arise from a read error. The chain combines TRBV28 with TRBJ1-5, with TRBD1 as a possible D gene (5 bases). Looked up from germline, CDR1 is MDHEN and CDR2 is SYDVKM. CDR3 length: 13 amino acids. The CDR3 DNA follows: TGTACCAGCAGTTTAGGGTCAGGGCAGCCCCAGCATTTT. Translating it yields CTSSLGSGQPQHF.

This rearrangement joins TRBV7-2 to TRBJ2-7; 15 bases line up with TRBD2. The CDR3 is 18 amino acids. The ends lost 2 bases at V and 4 bases at J; junction bases unmatched: 9. CDR1 is SGHTA and CDR2 is FQGNSA in the germline V gene. CDR3 in amino acids: CASSLRRTSGGALYEQYF. Here the CDR3 DNA reads TGTGCCAGCAGCTTAAGGCGGACTAGCGGGGGGGCCCTATACGAGCAGTACTTC.

The sample holds a few counts of this clonotype. The chain has TRBV12-3 or TRBV12-4 and TRBJ1-1; D ambiguous. V was shortened by 6 bases and J by 3 bases, with 14 bases between the two germline ends. The CDR3 loop spans 14 amino acids. The CDR3 is CASSPDGLDTEAFF. CDR3 in DNA: TGTGCCAGCAGCCCCGACGGGTTGGACACTGAAGCTTTCTTT.

The chain links TRBV4-1 to TRBJ2-3; tentative D call: TRBD2 (6 bases). The V end was cut by 1 base, the J end by 2 bases, with 10 bases between. From germline, CDR1 is MGHRA and CDR2 YSYEKL. The CDR3 covers 15 residues. CDR3 nucleotides: TGCGCCAGCAGCCAAGGGGCGGGGACCACAGATACGCAGTATTTT. It yields the protein CASSQGAGTTDTQYF.

V gene TRBV7-9 combines with J gene TRBJ2-5; 13 bases are a match to TRBD2. V gave up 8 bases and J gave up 5 bases; unmatched junction bases: 11. Germline lookup yields CDR1 SEHNR and CDR2 FQNEAQ (reference sequence). This CDR3 region has 16 residues. The CDR3 region has the DNA TGTGCCAGCTTGACTCCGGGACTAGCGGGATTTGAGACCCAGTACTTC. Translation gives CASLTPGLAGFETQYF.

This sequence joins TRBV5-1 and TRBJ2-5; the match to TRBD1 covers 8 bases. Germline trimming cut 5 bases from V and 5 bases from J; bases unmatched to any gene: 8. The CDR3 consists of 14 residues. The germline CDR1 and CDR2 sequences are SGHRS and YFSETQ. Here the CDR3 reads CASSPTGGPETQYF. The CDR3 coding sequence is TGCGCCAGCAGTCCTACAGGGGGACCGGAGACCCAGTACTTC.

This clonotype occurred many times. The rearrangement links TRBV10-1 to TRBJ2-7; D may correspond to TRBD1 or TRBD2 (5 bases each). This CDR3 spans 15 amino acids. Germline assignment: CDR1 WNHNN and CDR2 SYGVQD (reference sequence). The ends were cut back, 4 bases at V and 0 bases at J, with 13 bases in the middle. CDR3 sequence: CASSVLWGSSYEQYF. The DNA for the CDR3 is TGCGCCAGCAGTGTGCTGTGGGGGTCCTCCTACGAGCAGTACTTC.

This chain joins TRBV25-1 and TRBJ1-5; 7 bases agree with TRBD1. The V segment lost 6 bases and the J segment 4 bases; nucleotides outside the gene matches: 9. CDR1 MGHDK and CDR2 SYGVNS come from the germline V gene. The CDR3 extends over 15 amino acids. The CDR3 DNA reads as TGTGCCAGCAGCGGTCCGGACAGGCCGAATCAGCCCCAGCATTTT. Protein: CASSGPDRPNQPQHF.